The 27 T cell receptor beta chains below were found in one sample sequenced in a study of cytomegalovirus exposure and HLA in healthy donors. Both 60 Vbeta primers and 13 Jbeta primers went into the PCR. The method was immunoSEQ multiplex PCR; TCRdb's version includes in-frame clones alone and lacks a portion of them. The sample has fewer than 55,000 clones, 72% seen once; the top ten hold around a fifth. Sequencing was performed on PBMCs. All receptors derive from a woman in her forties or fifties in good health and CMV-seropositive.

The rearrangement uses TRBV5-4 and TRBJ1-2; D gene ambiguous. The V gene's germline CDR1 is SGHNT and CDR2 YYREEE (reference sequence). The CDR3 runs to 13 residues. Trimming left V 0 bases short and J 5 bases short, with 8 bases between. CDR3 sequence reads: CASSLDRSYGYTF. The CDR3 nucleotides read TGTGCCAGCAGCTTGGACAGATCTTATGGCTACACCTTC.

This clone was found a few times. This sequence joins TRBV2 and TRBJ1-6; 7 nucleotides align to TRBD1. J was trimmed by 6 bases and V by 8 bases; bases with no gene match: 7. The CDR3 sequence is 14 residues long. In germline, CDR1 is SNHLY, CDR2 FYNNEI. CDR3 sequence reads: CASWGDRRNSPLHF. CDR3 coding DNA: TGTGCCAGCTGGGGGGACAGACGTAATTCACCCCTCCACTTT.

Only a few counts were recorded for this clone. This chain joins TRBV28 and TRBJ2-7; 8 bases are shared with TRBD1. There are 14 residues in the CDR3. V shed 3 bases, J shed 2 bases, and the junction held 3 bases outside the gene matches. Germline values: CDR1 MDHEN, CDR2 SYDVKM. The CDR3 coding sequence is TGTGCCAGCAGTTTCTCGACAGGGGCCTACGAGCAGTACTTC. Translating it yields CASSFSTGAYEQYF.

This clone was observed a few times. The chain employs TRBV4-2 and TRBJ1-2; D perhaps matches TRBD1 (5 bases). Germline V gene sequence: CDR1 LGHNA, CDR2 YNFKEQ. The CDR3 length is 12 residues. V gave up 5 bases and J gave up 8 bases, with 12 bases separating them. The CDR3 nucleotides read TGTGCCAGCAGCACACACAGGTGGGGCTACACCTTC. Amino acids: CASSTHRWGYTF.

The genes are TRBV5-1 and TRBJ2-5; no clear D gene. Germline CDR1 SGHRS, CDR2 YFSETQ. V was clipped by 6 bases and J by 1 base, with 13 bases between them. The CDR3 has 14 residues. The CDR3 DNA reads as TGCGCCAGCAACCTTGCCGAGCCCCAAGAGACCCAGTACTTC. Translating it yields CASNLAEPQETQYF.

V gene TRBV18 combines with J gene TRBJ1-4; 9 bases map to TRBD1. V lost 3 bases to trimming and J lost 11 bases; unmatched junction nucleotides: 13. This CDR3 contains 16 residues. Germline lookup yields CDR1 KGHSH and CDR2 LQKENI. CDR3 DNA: TGTGCCAGCTCACCCGACTCGGGGACAGGGACTCACAAACTGTTTTTT. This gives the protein CASSPDSGTGTHKLFF.

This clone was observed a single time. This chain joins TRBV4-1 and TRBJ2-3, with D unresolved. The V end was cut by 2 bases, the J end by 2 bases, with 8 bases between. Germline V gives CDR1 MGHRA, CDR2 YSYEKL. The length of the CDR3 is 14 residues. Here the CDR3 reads CASSQKRFTDTQYF. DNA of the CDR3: TGCGCCAGCAGCCAAAAGAGGTTCACAGATACGCAGTATTTT.

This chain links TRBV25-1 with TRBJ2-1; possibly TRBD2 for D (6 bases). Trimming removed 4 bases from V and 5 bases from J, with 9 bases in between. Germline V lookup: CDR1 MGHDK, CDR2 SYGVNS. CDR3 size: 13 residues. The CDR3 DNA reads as TGTGCCAGCAGTGGTAGCGGAAACAATGAGCAGTTCTTC. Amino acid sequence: CASSGSGNNEQFF.

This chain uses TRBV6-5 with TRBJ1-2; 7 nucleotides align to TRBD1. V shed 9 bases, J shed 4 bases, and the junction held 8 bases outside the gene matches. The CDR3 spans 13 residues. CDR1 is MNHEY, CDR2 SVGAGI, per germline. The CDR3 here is CASSRTGVYGYTF. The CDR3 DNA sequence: TGTGCCAGTAGCCGAACAGGGGTCTATGGCTACACCTTC.

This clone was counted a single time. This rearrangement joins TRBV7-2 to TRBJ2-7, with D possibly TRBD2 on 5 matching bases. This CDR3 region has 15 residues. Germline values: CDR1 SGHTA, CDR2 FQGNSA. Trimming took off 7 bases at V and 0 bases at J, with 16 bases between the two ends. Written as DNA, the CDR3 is TGTGCCAGCAACACGGAGGCTCGCAGCTCCTACGAGCAGTACTTC. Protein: CASNTEARSSYEQYF.

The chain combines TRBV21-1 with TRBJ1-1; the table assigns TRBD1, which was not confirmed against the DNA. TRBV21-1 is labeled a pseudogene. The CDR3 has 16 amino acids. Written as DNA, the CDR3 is TGTGCCAGCAGCGAAACAGGGGAACGCATGAACACTGAAGCTTTCTTT. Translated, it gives CASSETGERMNTEAFF.

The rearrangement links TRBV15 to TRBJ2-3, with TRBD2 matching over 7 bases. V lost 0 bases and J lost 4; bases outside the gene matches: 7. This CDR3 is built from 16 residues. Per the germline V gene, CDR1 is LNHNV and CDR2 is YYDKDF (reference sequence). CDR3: CATSREAGEGADTQYF. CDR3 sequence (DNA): TGTGCCACCAGCAGAGAGGCGGGAGAGGGAGCAGATACGCAGTATTTT.

The CDR3 sequence is CASSFREKNIQYF. Here the CDR3 DNA reads TGTGCCAGCAGCTTCCGGGAGAAAAACATTCAGTACTTC. The chain employs TRBV7-9 and TRBJ2-4, with a weak D call TRBD2 (6 bases). Germline V lookup: CDR1 SEHNR, CDR2 FQNEAQ (reference sequence). The CDR3 spans 13 residues. V was shortened by 3 bases and J by 4 bases, with 7 bases between the two germline ends.

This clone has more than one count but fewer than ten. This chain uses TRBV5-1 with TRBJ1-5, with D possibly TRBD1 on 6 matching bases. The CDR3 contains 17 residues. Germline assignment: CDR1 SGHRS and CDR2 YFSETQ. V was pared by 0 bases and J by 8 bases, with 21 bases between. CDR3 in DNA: TGCGCCAGCAGCTTGGGGGGGGGACAATGGACCCGGGAGCCCCAGCATTTT. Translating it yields CASSLGGGQWTREPQHF. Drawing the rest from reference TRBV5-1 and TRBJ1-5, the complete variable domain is KAGVTQTPRYLIKTRGQQVTLSCSPISGHRSVSWYQQTPGQGLQFLFEYFSETQRNKGNFPGRFSGRQFSNSRSEMNVSTLELGDSALYLCASSLGGGQWTREPQHFGDGTRLSIL.

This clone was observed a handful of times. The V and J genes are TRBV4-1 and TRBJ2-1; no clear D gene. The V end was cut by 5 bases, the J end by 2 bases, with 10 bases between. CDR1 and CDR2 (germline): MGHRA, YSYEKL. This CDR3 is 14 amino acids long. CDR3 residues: CASSLSETYNEQFF. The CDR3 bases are TGCGCCAGCAGCTTAAGCGAGACCTACAATGAGCAGTTCTTC.

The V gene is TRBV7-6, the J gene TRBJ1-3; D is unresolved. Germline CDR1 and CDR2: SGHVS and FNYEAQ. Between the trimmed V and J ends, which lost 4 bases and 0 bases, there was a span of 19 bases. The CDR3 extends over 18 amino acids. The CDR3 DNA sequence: TGTGCCAGCAGCTCCGGTGCAGCAGGCTCAAACTCTGGAAACACCATATATTTT. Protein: CASSSGAAGSNSGNTIYF.

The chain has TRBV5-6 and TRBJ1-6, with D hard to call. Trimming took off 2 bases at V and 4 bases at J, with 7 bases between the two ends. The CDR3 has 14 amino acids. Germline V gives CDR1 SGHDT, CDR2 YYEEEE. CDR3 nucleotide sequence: TGTGCCAGCAGCTTCGCGCGGTATAATTCACCCCTCCACTTT. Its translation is CASSFARYNSPLHF. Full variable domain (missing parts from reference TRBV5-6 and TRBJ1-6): DAGVTQSPTHLIKTRGQQVTLRCSPKSGHDTVSWYQQALGQGPQFIFQYYEEEERQRGNFPDRFSGHQFPNYSSELNVNALLLGDSALYLCASSFARYNSPLHFGNGTRLTVT.

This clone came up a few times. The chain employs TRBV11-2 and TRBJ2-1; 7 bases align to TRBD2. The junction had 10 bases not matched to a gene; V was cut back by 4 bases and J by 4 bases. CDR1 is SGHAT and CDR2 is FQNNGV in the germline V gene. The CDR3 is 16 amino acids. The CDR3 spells CASSSRAGFKYNEQFF. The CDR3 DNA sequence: TGTGCCAGCAGCTCTCGAGCGGGATTTAAATACAATGAGCAGTTCTTC.

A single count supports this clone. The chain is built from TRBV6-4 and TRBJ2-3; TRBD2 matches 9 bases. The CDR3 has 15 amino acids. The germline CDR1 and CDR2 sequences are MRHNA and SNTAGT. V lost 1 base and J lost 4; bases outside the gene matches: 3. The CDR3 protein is CASSDLAGDSDTQYF. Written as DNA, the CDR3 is TGTGCCAGCAGTGACTTAGCGGGAGATTCAGATACGCAGTATTTT.

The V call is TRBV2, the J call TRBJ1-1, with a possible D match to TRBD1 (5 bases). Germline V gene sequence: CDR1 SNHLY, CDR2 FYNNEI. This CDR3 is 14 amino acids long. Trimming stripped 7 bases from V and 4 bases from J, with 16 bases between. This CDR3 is CASNQGRGGTEAFF. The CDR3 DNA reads TGTGCCAGCAACCAGGGTAGGGGCGGCACTGAAGCTTTCTTT.

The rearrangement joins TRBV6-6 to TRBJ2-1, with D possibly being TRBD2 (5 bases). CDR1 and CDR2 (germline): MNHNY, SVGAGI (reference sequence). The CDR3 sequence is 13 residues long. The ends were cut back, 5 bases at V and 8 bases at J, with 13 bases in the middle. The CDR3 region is CASSMTNLHEQFF. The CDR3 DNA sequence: TGTGCCAGCAGTATGACTAATCTCCATGAGCAGTTCTTC.

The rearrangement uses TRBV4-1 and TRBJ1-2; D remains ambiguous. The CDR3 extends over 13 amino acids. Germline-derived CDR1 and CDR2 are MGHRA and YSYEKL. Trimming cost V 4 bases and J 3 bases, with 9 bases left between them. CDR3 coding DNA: TGCGCCAGCAGCCCGGACGGGGACTATGGCTACACCTTC. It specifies CASSPDGDYGYTF.

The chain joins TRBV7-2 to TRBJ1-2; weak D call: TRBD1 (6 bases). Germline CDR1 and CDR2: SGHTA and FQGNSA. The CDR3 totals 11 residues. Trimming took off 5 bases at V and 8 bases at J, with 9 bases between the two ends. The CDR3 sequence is CASSPGVGYTF. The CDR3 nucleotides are TGTGCCAGCAGCCCAGGGGTCGGCTACACCTTC. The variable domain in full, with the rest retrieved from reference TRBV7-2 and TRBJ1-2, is GAGVSQSPSNKVTEKGKDVELRCDPISGHTALYWYRQSLGQGLEFLIYFQGNSAPDKSGLPSDRFSAERTGGSVSTLTIQRTQQEDSAVYLCASSPGVGYTFGSGTRLTVV.

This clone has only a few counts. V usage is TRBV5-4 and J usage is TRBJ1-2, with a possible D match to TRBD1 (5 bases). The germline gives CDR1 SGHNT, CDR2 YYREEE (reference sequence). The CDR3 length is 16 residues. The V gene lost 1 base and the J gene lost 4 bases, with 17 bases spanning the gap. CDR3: CASSLPLRQGLYGYTF. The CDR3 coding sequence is TGTGCCAGCAGCTTGCCTTTGCGGCAGGGCCTCTATGGCTACACCTTC. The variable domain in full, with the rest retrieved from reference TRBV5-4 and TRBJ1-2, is ETGVTQSPTHLIKTRGQQVTLRCSSQSGHNTVSWYQQALGQGPQFIFQYYREEENGRGNFPPRFSGLQFPNYSSELNVNALELDDSALYLCASSLPLRQGLYGYTFGSGTRLTVV.

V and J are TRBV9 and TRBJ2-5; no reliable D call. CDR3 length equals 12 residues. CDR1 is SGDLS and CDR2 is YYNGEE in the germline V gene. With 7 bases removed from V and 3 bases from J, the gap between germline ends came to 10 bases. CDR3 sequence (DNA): TGTGCCAGCTCTCGCGATGAAGAGACCCAGTACTTC. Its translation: CASSRDEETQYF.

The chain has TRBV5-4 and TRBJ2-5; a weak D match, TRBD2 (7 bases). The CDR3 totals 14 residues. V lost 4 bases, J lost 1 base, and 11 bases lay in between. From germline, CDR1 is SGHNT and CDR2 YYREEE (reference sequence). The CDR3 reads CASSERGAQETQYF. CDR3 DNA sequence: TGTGCCAGCAGCGAACGGGGGGCCCAAGAGACCCAGTACTTC.

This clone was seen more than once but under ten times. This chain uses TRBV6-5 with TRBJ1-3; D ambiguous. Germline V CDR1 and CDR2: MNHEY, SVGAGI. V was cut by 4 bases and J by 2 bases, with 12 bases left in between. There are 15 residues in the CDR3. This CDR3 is CASSLAVRPGNTIYF. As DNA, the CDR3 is TGTGCCAGCAGTTTGGCCGTTCGTCCTGGAAACACCATATATTTT.